Each of the 14 T cell receptor beta chains below was sequenced from the same sample in a study of T-cell memory formation after mild COVID-19. TCRdb recomputed calls from the 5' RACE reads with MiXCR, one row per CDR3 protein. The table shows more than 250,000 distinct CDR3 sequences, with around 15% occurring only once. Sequencing was done on a sample of PBMCs or a T cell subset sorted from them (not recorded which). These receptors all come from a man aged 18 to 35 who had mild COVID-19 (a few samples of this study predate the infection). Cell type and time point are not known.

This clonotype was seen a handful of times. This rearrangement joins TRBV7-6 to TRBJ2-1, with TRBD1 as a possible D gene (6 bases). V was trimmed by 5 bases and J by 6 bases, leaving 11 bases between them. From germline, CDR1 is SGHVS and CDR2 FNYEAQ. This CDR3 is built from 13 residues. CDR3 loop: CASSPDSGNEQFF. In DNA form, the CDR3 reads TGTGCCAGCAGCCCGGACAGCGGCAATGAGCAGTTCTTC.

The table lists this clonotype with a few counts. The chain recombines TRBV18 with TRBJ2-1; D uncertain. This CDR3 spans 13 amino acids. Deletions cut 3 bases from V and 6 bases from J, with 9 bases between. Per germline, CDR1 KGHSH and CDR2 LQKENI. This CDR3 is CASSPWQSNEQFF. CDR3 nucleotides: TGTGCCAGCTCACCCTGGCAGAGCAATGAGCAGTTCTTC.

This clonotype has a handful of counts. The chain couples TRBV7-9 to TRBJ2-3, with TRBD1 matching 8 bases. Germline CDR1 is SEHNR and CDR2 is FQNEAQ (reference sequence). The junction had 15 bases not matched to a gene; V was cut back by 5 bases and J by 5 bases. The CDR3 totals 17 residues. CDR3 nucleotide sequence: TGTGCCAGCAGCCCAGCCCCCGGGACAGGTGATCGAGATACGCAGTATTTT. Protein product: CASSPAPGTGDRDTQYF. Using reference TRBV7-9 and TRBJ2-3 for the parts outside the CDR3, the full variable domain is DTGVSQNPRHKITKRGQNVTFRCDPISEHNRLYWYRQTLGQGPEFLTYFQNEAQLEKSRLLSDRFSAERPKGSFSTLEIQRTEQGDSAMYLCASSPAPGTGDRDTQYFGPGTRLTVL.

There are a few counts of this clonotype. The chain employs TRBV5-4 and TRBJ2-1, with 8 bases matching TRBD2. V lost 6 bases and J lost 4; bases outside the gene matches: 15. This CDR3 has 17 residues. Per germline, CDR1 SGHNT and CDR2 YYREEE (reference sequence). The CDR3 sequence is CASINPGAGGGYNEQFF. CDR3 nucleotide sequence: TGTGCCAGCATCAATCCCGGGGCGGGGGGTGGATACAATGAGCAGTTCTTC.

The rearrangement uses TRBV4-3 and TRBJ2-1, with 13 bases that match TRBD2. Trimming took 1 base from V and 7 from J; bases not matched to a gene: 7. Germline V lookup: CDR1 LGHNA, CDR2 YSLEER. CDR3 length: 17 amino acids. The CDR3 reads CASSQGTSGGAENEQFF. DNA for the CDR3: TGCGCCAGCAGCCAAGGCACTAGCGGGGGGGCTGAGAATGAGCAGTTCTTC.

The chain is built from TRBV30 and TRBJ2-7; 7 bases align to TRBD1. The J segment lost 4 bases and the V segment lost 5 bases, leaving 2 bases of the junction unmatched. CDR1 is GTSNPN, CDR2 SVGIG, per germline (reference sequence). This CDR3 comprises 11 residues. Written as DNA, the CDR3 is TGTGCCTGGGAGGACAGGTACGAGCAGTACTTC. Residues: CAWEDRYEQYF.

This clonotype was found a few times. The CDR3 region is CASKTPGQGAHTEAFF. CDR3 DNA: TGCGCCAGCAAAACTCCGGGACAGGGGGCTCACACTGAAGCTTTCTTT. V gene TRBV4-1 combines with J gene TRBJ1-1; 12 bases line up with TRBD1. From germline, CDR1 is MGHRA and CDR2 YSYEKL. The CDR3 spans 16 residues. With V trimmed by 7 bases and J by 3 bases, 9 bases remained unmatched.

This clonotype was counted between two and nine times. The gene calls are TRBV7-2 and TRBJ2-5; 7 nucleotides agree with TRBD1. V dropped 2 bases and J dropped 5; count of bases not matched to a gene: 8. From germline, CDR1 is SGHTA and CDR2 FQGNSA. The CDR3 runs 15 residues. The CDR3 DNA reads as TGTGCCAGCAGCTTAACTAGACAGGGCGGGGAGACCCAGTACTTC. Its protein product is CASSLTRQGGETQYF. The full variable domain, completed using reference TRBV7-2 and TRBJ2-5, is GAGVSQSPSNKVTEKGKDVELRCDPISGHTALYWYRQSLGQGLEFLIYFQGNSAPDKSGLPSDRFSAERTGGSVSTLTIQRTQQEDSAVYLCASSLTRQGGETQYFGPGTRLLVL.

The rearrangement links TRBV20-1 to TRBJ1-2, with 7 positions matching TRBD1. Per the germline V gene, CDR1 is DFQATT and CDR2 is SNEGSKA (reference sequence). Trimming removed 0 bases from V and 6 bases from J; junction bases left unmatched: 13. The CDR3 consists of 16 residues. In DNA form, the CDR3 reads TGCAGTGCTAGAGATAGAAGGGGGCGAGATAGAGATGGCTACACCTTC. Amino acid sequence: CSARDRRGRDRDGYTF.

Ten or more counts support this clonotype. This chain links TRBV25-1 with TRBJ2-2; unclear D gene. Germline V gene data show CDR1 as MGHDK and CDR2 as SYGVNS. Trimming shortened V by 1 base and J by 7 bases, and 4 bases separated the two germline ends. The CDR3 spans 12 residues. CDR3 amino acids: CASSEFNGELFF. For the CDR3, the DNA is TGTGCCAGCAGTGAATTTAACGGGGAGCTGTTTTTT. The variable domain in full, with the rest retrieved from reference TRBV25-1 and TRBJ2-2, is EADIYQTPRYLVIGTGKKITLECSQTMGHDKMYWYQQDPGMELHLIHYSYGVNSTEKGDLSSESTVSRIRTEHFPLTLESARPSHTSQYLCASSEFNGELFFGEGSRLTVL.

This clonotype was detected a few times. J is TRBJ1-2 and V is TRBV29-1, with D possibly being TRBD1 (6 bases). The V gene lost 6 bases and the J gene lost 2 bases, with 10 bases spanning the gap. Germline V gives CDR1 SQVTM, CDR2 ANQGSEA. The CDR3 consists of 12 residues. CDR3 in DNA: TGCAGCGTCCCGGGACACAACTATGGCTACACCTTC. It encodes CSVPGHNYGYTF.

This clonotype was counted only a few times. The rearrangement links TRBV5-1 to TRBJ2-5; unclear D gene. The CDR3 has 12 residues. Deletions cut 4 bases from V and 3 bases from J, with 7 bases between. The germline gives CDR1 SGHRS, CDR2 YFSETQ. The CDR3 here is CASSRGEETQYF. CDR3 bases: TGCGCCAGCAGCCGAGGAGAAGAGACCCAGTACTTC.

Only a few counts were recorded for this clonotype. The J gene is TRBJ2-1, the V gene TRBV24-1, with 7 positions matching TRBD1. J was trimmed by 6 bases and V by 6 bases; bases with no gene match: 7. The CDR3 runs to 14 residues. Germline assignment: CDR1 KGHDR and CDR2 SFDVKD. CDR3 coding DNA: TGTGCCACCAGTTCCATGGGACAGACCAATGAGCAGTTCTTC. Translation: CATSSMGQTNEQFF.

The chain carries TRBV9 and TRBJ1-1; D is uncertain. The CDR3 totals 13 residues. Germline CDR1 reads SGDLS; CDR2 reads YYNGEE. V lost 4 bases, J lost 5 bases, and 12 bases lay in between. CDR3 nucleotide sequence: TGTGCCAGCAGCCGGACCCCGGGGACTGAAGCTTTCTTT. Amino acids: CASSRTPGTEAFF.